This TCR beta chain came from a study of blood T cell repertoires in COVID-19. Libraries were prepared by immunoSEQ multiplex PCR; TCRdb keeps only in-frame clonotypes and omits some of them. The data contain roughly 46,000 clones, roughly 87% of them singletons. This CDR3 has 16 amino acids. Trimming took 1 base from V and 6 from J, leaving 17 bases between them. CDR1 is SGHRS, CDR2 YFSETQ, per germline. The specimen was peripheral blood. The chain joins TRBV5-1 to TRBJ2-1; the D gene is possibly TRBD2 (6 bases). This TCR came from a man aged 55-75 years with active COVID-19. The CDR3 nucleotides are TGCGCCAGCAGCTTGACAGTTAGGAGGGTAACCAATGAGCAGTTCTTC. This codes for CASSLTVRRVTNEQFF.